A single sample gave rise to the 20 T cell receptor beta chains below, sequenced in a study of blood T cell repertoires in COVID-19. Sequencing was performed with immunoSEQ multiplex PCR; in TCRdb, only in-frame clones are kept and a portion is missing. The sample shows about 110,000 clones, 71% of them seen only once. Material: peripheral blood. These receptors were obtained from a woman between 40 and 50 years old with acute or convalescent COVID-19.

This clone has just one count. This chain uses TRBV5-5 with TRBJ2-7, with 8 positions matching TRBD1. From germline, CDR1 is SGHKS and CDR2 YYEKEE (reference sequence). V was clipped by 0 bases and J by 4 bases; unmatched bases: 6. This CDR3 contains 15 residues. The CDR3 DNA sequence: TGTGCCAGCAGCTTGGCTGGGACAGGCCCTTACGAGCAGTACTTC. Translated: CASSLAGTGPYEQYF.

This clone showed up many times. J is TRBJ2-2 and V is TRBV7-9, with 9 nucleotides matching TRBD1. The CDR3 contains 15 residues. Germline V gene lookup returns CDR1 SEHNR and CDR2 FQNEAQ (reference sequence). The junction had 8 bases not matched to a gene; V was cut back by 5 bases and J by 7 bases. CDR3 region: CASSLQGTGIGELFF. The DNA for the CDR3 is TGTGCCAGCAGCCTCCAAGGGACAGGGATCGGGGAGCTGTTTTTT.

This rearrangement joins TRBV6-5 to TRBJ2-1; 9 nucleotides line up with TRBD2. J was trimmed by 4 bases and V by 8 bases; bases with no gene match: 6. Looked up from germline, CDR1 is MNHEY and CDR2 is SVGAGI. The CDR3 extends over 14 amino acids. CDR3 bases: TGTGCCAGCCTTGCGGGGGGGGCTTACAATGAGCAGTTCTTC. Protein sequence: CASLAGGAYNEQFF.

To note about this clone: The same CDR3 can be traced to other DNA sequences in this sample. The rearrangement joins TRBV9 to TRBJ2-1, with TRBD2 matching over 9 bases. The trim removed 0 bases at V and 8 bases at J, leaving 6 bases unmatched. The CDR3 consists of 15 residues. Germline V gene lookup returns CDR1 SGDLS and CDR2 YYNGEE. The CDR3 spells CASSVGGGGGDEQFF. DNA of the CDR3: TGTGCCAGCAGCGTAGGGGGCGGGGGGGGCGATGAGCAGTTCTTC.

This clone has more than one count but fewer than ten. As DNA, the CDR3 is TGTGCCAGCACCGCCGGGACAGGGGGCAATCAGCCCCAGCATTTT. Amino acids: CASTAGTGGNQPQHF. The V call is TRBV6-5, the J call TRBJ1-5, with 10 bases matching TRBD1. Losses at the gene ends were 7 bases for V and 2 bases for J; bases not matched to a gene: 5. CDR1 and CDR2 from the germline V gene are MNHEY and SVGAGI. CDR3 length equals 15 residues.

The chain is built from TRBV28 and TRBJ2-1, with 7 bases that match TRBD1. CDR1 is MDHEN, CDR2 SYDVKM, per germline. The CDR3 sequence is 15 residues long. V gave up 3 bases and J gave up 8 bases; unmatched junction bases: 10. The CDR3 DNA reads TGTGCCAGCAGTTTTCTGCGTGACAGGGTCGATGAGCAGTTCTTC. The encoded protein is CASSFLRDRVDEQFF.

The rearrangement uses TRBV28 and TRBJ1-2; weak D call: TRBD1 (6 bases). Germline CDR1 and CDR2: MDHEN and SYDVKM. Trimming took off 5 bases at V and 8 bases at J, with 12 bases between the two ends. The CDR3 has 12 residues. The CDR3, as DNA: TGTGCCAGCAGTAACAGGGACGAAGGCTACACCTTC. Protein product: CASSNRDEGYTF.

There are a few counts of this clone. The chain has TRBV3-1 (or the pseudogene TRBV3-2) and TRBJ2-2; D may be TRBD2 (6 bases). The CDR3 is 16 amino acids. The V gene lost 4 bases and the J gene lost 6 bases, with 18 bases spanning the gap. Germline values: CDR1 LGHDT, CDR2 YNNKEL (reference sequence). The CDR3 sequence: CASSPWRGGGSGELFF. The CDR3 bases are TGTGCCAGCAGCCCCTGGAGGGGAGGTGGGTCCGGGGAGCTGTTTTTT.

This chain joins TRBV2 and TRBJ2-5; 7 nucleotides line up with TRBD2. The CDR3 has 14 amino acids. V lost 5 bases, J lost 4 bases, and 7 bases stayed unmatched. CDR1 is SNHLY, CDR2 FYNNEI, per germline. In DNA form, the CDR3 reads TGTGCCAGCAGTTACGGGACGGGGGGAGAGACCCAGTACTTC. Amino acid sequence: CASSYGTGGETQYF.

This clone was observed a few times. CDR3 sequence: CASSWGQGQNTEAFF. For the CDR3, the DNA is TGTGCCAGCAGCTGGGGACAGGGTCAAAACACTGAAGCTTTCTTT. This rearrangement joins TRBV5-5 to TRBJ1-1; 9 bases match TRBD1. This CDR3 spans 15 amino acids. V shed 3 bases and J 2 bases; nucleotides not matched to a gene: 5. CDR1 and CDR2 (germline): SGHKS, YYEKEE (reference sequence).

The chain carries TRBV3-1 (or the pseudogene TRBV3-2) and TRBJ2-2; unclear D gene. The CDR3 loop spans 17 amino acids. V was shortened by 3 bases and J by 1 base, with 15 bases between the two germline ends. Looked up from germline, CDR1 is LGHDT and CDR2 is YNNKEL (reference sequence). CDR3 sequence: CASSQNSGPVNTGELFF. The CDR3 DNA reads TGTGCCAGCAGCCAGAATAGTGGGCCCGTGAACACCGGGGAGCTGTTTTTT.

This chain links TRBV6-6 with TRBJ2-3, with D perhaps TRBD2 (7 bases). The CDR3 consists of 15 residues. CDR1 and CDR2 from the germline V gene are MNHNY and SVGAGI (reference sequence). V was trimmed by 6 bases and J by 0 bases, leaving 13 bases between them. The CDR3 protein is CASRSAGASTDTQYF. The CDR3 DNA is TGTGCCAGCAGGAGTGCGGGGGCCAGCACAGATACGCAGTATTTT.

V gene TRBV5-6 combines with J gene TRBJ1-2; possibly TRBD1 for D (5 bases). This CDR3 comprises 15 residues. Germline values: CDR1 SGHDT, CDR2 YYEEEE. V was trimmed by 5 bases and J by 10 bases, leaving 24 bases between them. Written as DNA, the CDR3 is TGTGCCAGCAGTTTTTACACCAGGGACGGGGGTTACTACACCTTC. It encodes CASSFYTRDGGYYTF.

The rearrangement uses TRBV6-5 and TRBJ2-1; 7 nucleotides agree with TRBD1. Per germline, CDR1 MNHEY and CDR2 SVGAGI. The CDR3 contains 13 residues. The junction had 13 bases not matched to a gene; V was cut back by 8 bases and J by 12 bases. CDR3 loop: CASSIGQAVWQFF. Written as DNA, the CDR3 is TGTGCCAGCTCGATCGGACAGGCCGTGTGGCAGTTCTTC.

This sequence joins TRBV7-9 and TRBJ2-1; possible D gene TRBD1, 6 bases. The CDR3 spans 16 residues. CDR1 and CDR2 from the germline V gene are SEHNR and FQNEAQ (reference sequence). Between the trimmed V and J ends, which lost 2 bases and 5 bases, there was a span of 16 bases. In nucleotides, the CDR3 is TGTGCCAGCAGCTTACAGACCAGGGGTTTCGACAATGAGCAGTTCTTC. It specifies CASSLQTRGFDNEQFF.

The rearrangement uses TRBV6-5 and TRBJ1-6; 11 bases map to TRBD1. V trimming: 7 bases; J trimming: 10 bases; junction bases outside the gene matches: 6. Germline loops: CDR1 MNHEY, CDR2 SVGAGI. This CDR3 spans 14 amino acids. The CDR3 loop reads CASNHRDRGSPLHF. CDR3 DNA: TGTGCCAGCAACCACCGGGACAGGGGGTCACCCCTCCACTTT.

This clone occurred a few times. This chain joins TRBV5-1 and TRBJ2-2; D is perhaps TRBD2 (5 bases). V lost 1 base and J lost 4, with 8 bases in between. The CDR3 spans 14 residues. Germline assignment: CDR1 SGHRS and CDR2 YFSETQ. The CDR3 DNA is TGCGCCAGCAGCTTGAGGGCGGGCACCGGGGAGCTGTTTTTT. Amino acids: CASSLRAGTGELFF.

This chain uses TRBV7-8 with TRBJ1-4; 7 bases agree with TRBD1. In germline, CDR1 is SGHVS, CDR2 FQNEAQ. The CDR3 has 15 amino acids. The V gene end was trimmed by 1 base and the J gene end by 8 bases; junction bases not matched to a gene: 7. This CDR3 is CASSLEGAGGEKLFF. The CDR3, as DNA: TGTGCCAGCAGCTTAGAGGGTGCAGGGGGGGAAAAACTGTTTTTT.

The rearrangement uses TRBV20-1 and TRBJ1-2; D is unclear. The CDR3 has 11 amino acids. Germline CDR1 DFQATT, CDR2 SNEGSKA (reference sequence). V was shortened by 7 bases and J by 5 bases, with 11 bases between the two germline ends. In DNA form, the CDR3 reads TGCAGTGGTACCGGGGTATATGGCTACACCTTC. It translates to CSGTGVYGYTF.

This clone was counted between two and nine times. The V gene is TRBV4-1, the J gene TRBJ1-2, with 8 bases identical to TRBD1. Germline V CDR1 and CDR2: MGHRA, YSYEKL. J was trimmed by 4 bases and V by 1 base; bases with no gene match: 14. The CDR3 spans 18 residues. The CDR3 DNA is TGCGCCAGCAGCCAAGCCGATTTCCTGCCAGGGGGCTCCTATGGCTACACCTTC. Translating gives CASSQADFLPGGSYGYTF.